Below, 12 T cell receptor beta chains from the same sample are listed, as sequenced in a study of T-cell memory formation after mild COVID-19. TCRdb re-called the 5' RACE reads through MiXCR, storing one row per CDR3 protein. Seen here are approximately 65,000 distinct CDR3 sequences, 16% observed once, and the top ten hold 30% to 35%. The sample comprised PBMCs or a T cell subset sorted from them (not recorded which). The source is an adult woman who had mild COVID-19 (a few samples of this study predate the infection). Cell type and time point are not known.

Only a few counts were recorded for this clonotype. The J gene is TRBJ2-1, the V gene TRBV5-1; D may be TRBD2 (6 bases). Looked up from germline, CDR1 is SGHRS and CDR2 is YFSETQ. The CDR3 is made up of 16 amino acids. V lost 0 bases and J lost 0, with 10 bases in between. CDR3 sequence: CASSLALAVSYNEQFF. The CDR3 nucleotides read TGCGCCAGCAGCTTGGCCTTAGCGGTCTCCTACAATGAGCAGTTCTTC.

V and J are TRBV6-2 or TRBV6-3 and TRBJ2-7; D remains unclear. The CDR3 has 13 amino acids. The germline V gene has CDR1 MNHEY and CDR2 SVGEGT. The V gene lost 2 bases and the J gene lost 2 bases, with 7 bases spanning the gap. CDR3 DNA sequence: TGTGCCAGCAGTTACGGCCGGACCTACGAGCAGTACTTC. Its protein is CASSYGRTYEQYF.

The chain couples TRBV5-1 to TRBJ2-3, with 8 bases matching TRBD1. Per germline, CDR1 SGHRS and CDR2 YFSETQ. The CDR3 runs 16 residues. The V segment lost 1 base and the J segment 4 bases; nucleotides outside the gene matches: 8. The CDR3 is CASSLPGTGPSDTQYF. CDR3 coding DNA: TGCGCCAGCAGCTTGCCCGGGACAGGACCATCAGATACGCAGTATTTT.

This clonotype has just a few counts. The CDR3 sequence: CASSRDTQGSYNEQFF. The CDR3 DNA reads TGCGCCAGCAGCCGAGACACACAGGGCTCCTACAATGAGCAGTTCTTC. J is TRBJ2-1 and V is TRBV4-3; D might be TRBD1 (6 bases). V lost 4 bases, J lost 0 bases, and 13 bases lay in between. CDR3 length: 16 amino acids. Per germline, CDR1 LGHNA and CDR2 YSLEER.

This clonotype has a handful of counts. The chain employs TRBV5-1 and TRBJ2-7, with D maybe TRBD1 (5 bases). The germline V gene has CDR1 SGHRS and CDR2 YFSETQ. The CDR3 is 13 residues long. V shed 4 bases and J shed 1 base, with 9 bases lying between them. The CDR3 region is CASSEDTSYEQYF. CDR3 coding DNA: TGCGCCAGCAGCGAGGACACGTCCTACGAGCAGTACTTC.

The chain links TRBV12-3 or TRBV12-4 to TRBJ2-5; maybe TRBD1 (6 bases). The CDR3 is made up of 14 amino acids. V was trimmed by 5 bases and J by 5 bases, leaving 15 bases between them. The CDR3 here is CASSPRGGWETQYF. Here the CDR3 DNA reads TGTGCCAGCAGTCCTAGAGGGGGTTGGGAGACCCAGTACTTC.

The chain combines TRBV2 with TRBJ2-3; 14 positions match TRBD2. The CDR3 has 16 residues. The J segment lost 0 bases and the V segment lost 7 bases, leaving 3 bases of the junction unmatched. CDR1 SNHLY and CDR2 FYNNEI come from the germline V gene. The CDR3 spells CASKGTSGGSTDTQYF. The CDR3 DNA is TGTGCCAGCAAGGGGACTAGCGGGGGTAGCACAGATACGCAGTATTTT. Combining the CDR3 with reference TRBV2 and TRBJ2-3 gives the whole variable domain EPEVTQTPSHQVTQMGQEVILRCVPISNHLYFYWYRQILGQKVEFLVSFYNNEISEKSEIFDDQFSVERPDGSNFTLKIRSTKLEDSAMYFCASKGTSGGSTDTQYFGPGTRLTVL.

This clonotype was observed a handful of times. The DNA for the CDR3 is TGTGCCAGCAGCCAAGGGACAGCCCAACCCACAGATACGCAGTATTTT. It specifies CASSQGTAQPTDTQYF. J is TRBJ2-3 and V is TRBV5-4; 7 bases map to TRBD1. The CDR3 has 16 residues. Germline CDR1 reads SGHNT; CDR2 reads YYREEE (reference sequence). Trimming cost V 4 bases and J 2 bases; bases outside gene matches: 10.

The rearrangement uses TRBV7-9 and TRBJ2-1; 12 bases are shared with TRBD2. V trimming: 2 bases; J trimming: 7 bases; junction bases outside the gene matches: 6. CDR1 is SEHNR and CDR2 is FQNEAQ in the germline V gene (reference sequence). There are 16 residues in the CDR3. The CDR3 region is CASSLTGTSGRNEQFF. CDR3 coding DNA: TGTGCCAGCAGCTTAACGGGAACTAGCGGGAGGAATGAGCAGTTCTTC.

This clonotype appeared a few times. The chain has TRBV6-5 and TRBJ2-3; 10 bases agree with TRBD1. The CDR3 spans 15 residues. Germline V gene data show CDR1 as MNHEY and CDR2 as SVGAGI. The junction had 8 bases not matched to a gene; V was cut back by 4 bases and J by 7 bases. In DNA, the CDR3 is TGTGCCAGCAGTTCCGGGACAGGGGAAATGAATACGCAGTATTTT. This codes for CASSSGTGEMNTQYF.

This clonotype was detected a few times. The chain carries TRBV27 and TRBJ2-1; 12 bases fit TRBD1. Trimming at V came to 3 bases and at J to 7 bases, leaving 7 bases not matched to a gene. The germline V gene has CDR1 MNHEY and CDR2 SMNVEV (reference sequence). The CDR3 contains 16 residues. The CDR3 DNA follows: TGTGCCAGCAGTTTTGGGGGACAGGGGGCGTGGAATGAGCAGTTCTTC. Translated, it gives CASSFGGQGAWNEQFF.

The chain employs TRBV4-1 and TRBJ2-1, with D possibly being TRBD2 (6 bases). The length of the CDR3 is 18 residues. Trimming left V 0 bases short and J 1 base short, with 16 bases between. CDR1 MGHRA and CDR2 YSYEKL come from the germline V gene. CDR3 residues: CASSQDGSYGGSYNEQFF. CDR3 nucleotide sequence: TGCGCCAGCAGCCAAGATGGGAGTTATGGGGGGTCCTACAATGAGCAGTTCTTC.